Below are 19 T cell receptor beta chains sequenced from a single sample in a study of cytomegalovirus exposure and HLA in healthy donors. The PCR was carried out with 60 Vbeta primers and 13 Jbeta primers. Data came from immunoSEQ multiplex PCR; TCRdb stores just in-frame clones and leaves some out. The sample records under 150,000 clones, approximately 81% being singletons. The sample comprised PBMCs. Source of these receptors: a middle-aged woman in good health and CMV-seropositive.

This clone has a handful of counts. The CDR3 protein is CASNADTEAFF. For the CDR3, the DNA is TGCGCCAGCAACGCGGACACTGAAGCTTTCTTT. J is TRBJ1-1 and V is TRBV5-1; D unclear. Germline CDR1 reads SGHRS; CDR2 reads YFSETQ. V was trimmed by 6 bases and J by 3 bases, leaving 6 bases between them. This CDR3 has 11 residues.

This chain uses TRBV5-4 with TRBJ2-3, with 9 bases that match TRBD2. V shed 1 base, J shed 3 bases, and the junction held 3 bases outside the gene matches. The CDR3 totals 15 residues. Germline CDR1 SGHNT, CDR2 YYREEE (reference sequence). The CDR3 here is CASSLKREVTDTQYF. The CDR3 bases are TGTGCCAGCAGCTTGAAGCGGGAGGTTACAGATACGCAGTATTTT.

The chain combines TRBV6-4 with TRBJ2-3; weak D call: TRBD1 (6 bases). Germline CDR1 is MRHNA and CDR2 is SNTAGT. V gave up 6 bases and J gave up 2 bases, with 9 bases separating them. The CDR3 is 13 amino acids. CDR3 nucleotides: TGTGCCAGCAGCGGACAGAACACAGATACGCAGTATTTT. Its protein is CASSGQNTDTQYF.

V usage is TRBV28 and J usage is TRBJ2-2; D is perhaps TRBD1 (6 bases). V was trimmed by 6 bases and J by 5 bases, leaving 13 bases between them. The germline V gene has CDR1 MDHEN and CDR2 SYDVKM. The CDR3 contains 14 residues. CDR3 amino acids: CASSTGTTTGELFF. As DNA, the CDR3 is TGTGCCAGCAGCACCGGGACAACGACCGGGGAGCTGTTTTTT.

This chain uses TRBV6-1 with TRBJ1-5; D is unclear. This CDR3 has 16 residues. V was trimmed by 1 base and J by 7 bases, leaving 17 bases between them. CDR1 and CDR2 from the germline V gene are MNHNS and SASEGT. The CDR3 sequence is CASSEERGRPTQPQHF. CDR3 nucleotide sequence: TGTGCCAGCAGTGAAGAAAGAGGAAGGCCAACCCAGCCCCAGCATTTT.

CDR3 protein: CASSALSGRARYEQFF. As DNA, the CDR3 is TGTGCCAGTAGTGCACTTAGCGGGAGGGCCAGGTATGAGCAGTTCTTC. This sequence joins TRBV19 and TRBJ2-1; the match to TRBD2 covers 11 bases. Looked up from germline, CDR1 is LNHDA and CDR2 is SQIVND (reference sequence). CDR3 length equals 16 residues. Unmatched junction bases numbered 11, after V lost 5 bases and J lost 8 bases.

The chain uses TRBV28 and TRBJ2-5, with 8 nucleotides matching TRBD2. With V trimmed by 4 bases and J by 2 bases, 6 bases remained unmatched. The V gene's germline CDR1 is MDHEN and CDR2 SYDVKM. This CDR3 has 15 residues. The CDR3 nucleotides are TGTGCCAGCAGTTCCAGACTAGCGCAGCAAGAGACCCAGTACTTC. Protein sequence: CASSSRLAQQETQYF.

V is TRBV10-3 and J is TRBJ1-1, with 7 bases identical to TRBD1. The V gene's germline CDR1 is ENHRY and CDR2 SYGVKD. This CDR3 has 15 amino acids. Trimming at V came to 3 bases and at J to 4 bases, leaving 8 bases not matched to a gene. In nucleotides, the CDR3 is TGTGCCATCAGTGACCCCGACAGGGCGGGCACTGAAGCTTTCTTT. This codes for CAISDPDRAGTEAFF.

The V and J genes are TRBV7-9 and TRBJ1-1; the D is unclear. Trimming left V 4 bases short and J 2 bases short, with 17 bases between. The CDR3 is 16 amino acids. Germline CDR1 is SEHNR and CDR2 is FQNEAQ (reference sequence). The CDR3 protein is CASSSHYLTPNTEAFF. The CDR3, as DNA: TGTGCCAGCAGCTCCCACTACCTTACCCCAAACACTGAAGCTTTCTTT.

The genes are TRBV5-4 and TRBJ2-5; tentatively, D is TRBD1 (5 bases). The germline V gene encodes CDR1 SGHNT and CDR2 YYREEE (reference sequence). V lost 4 bases, J lost 3 bases, and 10 bases lay in between. The length of the CDR3 is 13 residues. The CDR3 region is CASSEQVEETQYF. As DNA, the CDR3 is TGTGCCAGCAGCGAACAGGTGGAAGAGACCCAGTACTTC.

This rearrangement joins TRBV30 to TRBJ2-7; TRBD1 matches 10 bases. CDR1 is GTSNPN and CDR2 is SVGIG in the germline V gene (reference sequence). The length of the CDR3 is 14 residues. V shed 2 bases and J 3 bases; nucleotides not matched to a gene: 4. CDR3 loop: CAWSRTGGGYEQYF. The CDR3 DNA reads as TGTGCCTGGAGTCGGACAGGGGGGGGCTACGAGCAGTACTTC. Full variable domain (remainder filled in from reference TRBV30 and TRBJ2-7): SQTIHQWPATLVQPVGSPLSLECTVEGTSNPNLYWYRQAAGRGLQLLFYSVGIGQISSEVPQNLSASRPQDRQFILSSKKLLLSDSGFYLCAWSRTGGGYEQYFGPGTRLTVT.

This sequence joins TRBV7-3 and TRBJ2-7; D might be TRBD1 (6 bases). The CDR3 runs 13 residues. Trimming pared 4 bases from V and 6 bases from J, leaving 13 bases between. Germline V gene sequence: CDR1 SGHTA, CDR2 FQGTGA. Here the CDR3 reads CASSSQQGAEQYF. CDR3 coding DNA: TGTGCCAGCAGCTCGCAACAGGGCGCCGAGCAGTACTTC.

This clone was found a few times. The chain is built from TRBV30 and TRBJ2-2, with 7 bases that match TRBD1. Trimming at V came to 8 bases and at J to 0 bases, leaving 6 bases not matched to a gene. Germline assignment: CDR1 GTSNPN and CDR2 SVGIG (reference sequence). CDR3 length: 14 amino acids. CDR3 nucleotides: TGTGCCAGGCAGACAGGGTCGAACACCGGGGAGCTGTTTTTT. Translated, it gives CARQTGSNTGELFF.

The V and J genes are TRBV2 and TRBJ2-7; possible D gene TRBD2, 6 bases. CDR3 size: 16 residues. Germline-derived CDR1 and CDR2 are SNHLY and FYNNEI. V was pared by 11 bases and J by 2 bases, with 25 bases between. The CDR3 region is CAQAGIRDWGPYEQYF. Written as DNA, the CDR3 is TGTGCCCAAGCGGGTATCCGGGACTGGGGCCCCTACGAGCAGTACTTC.

CDR3 sequence (DNA): TGTGCCAGCAGCTGGCAGGGAGGCTACGAGCAGTACTTC. It encodes CASSWQGGYEQYF. J is TRBJ2-7 and V is TRBV5-5; the D gene is possibly TRBD2 (6 bases). CDR1 is SGHKS, CDR2 YYEKEE, per germline (reference sequence). This CDR3 is built from 13 residues. V lost 3 bases to trimming and J lost 3 bases, with 10 bases between them.

The V gene is TRBV7-8, the J gene TRBJ1-1; 8 bases agree with TRBD1. Germline V gene lookup returns CDR1 SGHVS and CDR2 FQNEAQ. Trimming removed 4 bases from V and 2 bases from J; junction bases left unmatched: 9. The CDR3 contains 16 residues. The CDR3 coding sequence is TGTGCCAGCAGCTATCTTCCGGGACAGGTAAACACTGAAGCTTTCTTT. It encodes CASSYLPGQVNTEAFF.

The genes are TRBV30 and TRBJ1-1; D is uncertain. Germline-derived CDR1 and CDR2 are GTSNPN and SVGIG (reference sequence). The germline V and J ends were trimmed by 3 bases and 8 bases, with 25 bases remaining between them. The CDR3 runs to 16 residues. CDR3: CAWRIPSGVGYGEAFF. In DNA, the CDR3 is TGTGCCTGGAGGATACCATCCGGGGTAGGGTATGGGGAAGCTTTCTTT. The full variable domain, completed using reference TRBV30 and TRBJ1-1, is SQTIHQWPATLVQPVGSPLSLECTVEGTSNPNLYWYRQAAGRGLQLLFYSVGIGQISSEVPQNLSASRPQDRQFILSSKKLLLSDSGFYLCAWRIPSGVGYGEAFFGQGTRLTVV.

The chain uses TRBV7-3 and TRBJ2-7, with D possibly being TRBD1 (5 bases). V gave up 0 bases and J gave up 5 bases, with 8 bases separating them. The CDR3 contains 13 residues. Germline CDR1 SGHTA, CDR2 FQGTGA. CDR3 region: CASSLTRGDEQYF. CDR3 bases: TGTGCCAGCAGCTTAACTAGGGGCGACGAGCAGTACTTC.

V gene TRBV5-1 combines with J gene TRBJ2-6; D remains unclear. Germline loops: CDR1 SGHRS, CDR2 YFSETQ. CDR3 length equals 13 residues. With 4 bases removed from V and 4 bases from J, the gap between germline ends came to 6 bases. The DNA for the CDR3 is TGCGCCAGCAGCGAAGCGGGGGCCAACGTCCTGACTTTC. Its translation is CASSEAGANVLTF.